Given below is one T cell receptor beta chain in context. Its antigen remains unidentified. The method was immunoSEQ multiplex PCR; TCRdb's version includes in-frame clones alone and lacks a portion of them. The repertoire holds some 6,200 clones, with 35% as singletons. These data originate in a study of CXCR4 blockade with PD-1 therapy in pancreatic cancer. Study findings and constraints: Without paired alpha-beta data, shared specificity of dominant clones is unconfirmed. Frequent tumor clones were encoded by many distinct rearrangements, suggesting shared antigens.

The V end was cut by 0 bases, the J end by 9 bases, with 16 bases between. CDR3 length: 15 amino acids. Germline V gives CDR1 SGDLS, CDR2 YYNGEE. This chain uses TRBV9 with TRBJ2-1; D perhaps matches TRBD2 (6 bases). The sample taken for sequencing was tumor tissue. The TCR sequence derives from a human donor with pancreatic ductal adenocarcinoma. The CDR3 nucleotides read TGTGCCAGCAGCGTAGGGACTAAAGTAGGGAGTGAGCAGTTCTTC. This sequence encodes CASSVGTKVGSEQFF.